The clone carrying this T cell receptor beta chain was counted many times. The data were obtained in a study of T-cell reconstitution after alpha-beta-depleted transplantation in children. Germline V lookup: CDR1 SGHTA, CDR2 FQGNSA. The CDR3 totals 15 residues. V was clipped by 1 base and J by 2 bases, with 12 bases between them. Library preparation (for TCRbeta) was performed with unique molecular identifiers. Each CDR3 protein gets one entry after TCRdb re-called the PCR reads with MiXCR. The top ten clones hold over 0.95% of a sample with 640,000 or so distinct CDR3 sequences, 16% of them seen once.

Sequencing was performed on PBMCs from the stem cell graft donor, taken from the stem cell graft. The TCR sequence derives from a human donor who donated a stem cell graft to a child with acute myeloid leukemia. This chain joins TRBV7-2 and TRBJ2-7; D is unclear. The CDR3 loop is CASSLGRTAAYEQYF. Here the CDR3 DNA reads TGTGCCAGCAGCTTAGGTAGGACCGCCGCCTACGAGCAGTACTTC.